The clone carrying this TCR beta chain counts as medium-sized. The antigen is not known. TCRdb processed the 5' RACE reads anew with MiXCR; each CDR3 protein has one entry. Among some 4,000 distinct CDR3 sequences, 15% to 20% were seen once, and the ten largest hold 2.1%. The data were obtained in a study of T-cell memory formation after mild COVID-19. V lost 2 bases, J lost 6 bases, and 16 bases lay in between. This CDR3 has 15 amino acids. CDR1 is SEHNR and CDR2 is FQNEAQ in the germline V gene (reference sequence). Findings and caveats of the study: Clones that contracted clustered mainly in CM and EM if CD4+ and in EMRA if CD8+.

This sequence was found in an adult who had mild COVID-19 (a few samples of this study predate the infection). Cell type and time point are not known. The chain links TRBV7-9 to TRBJ1-1; D may be TRBD1 (6 bases). Sequencing was carried out using PBMCs or a T cell subset sorted from them (not recorded which). CDR3 amino acids: CASSLTTGLVAEAFF. CDR3 bases: TGTGCCAGCAGCTTAACAACAGGGTTGGTTGCTGAAGCTTTCTTT.